Presented here are 21 T cell receptor beta chains from one specimen sequenced in a study of T cell repertoires in cytomegalovirus infection. TCRdb ran MiXCR on the reads and lists one entry per CDR3 protein. The data contain 100,000 to 150,000 distinct CDR3 sequences, 32% of them singletons. No cognate antigen is known for these TCRs. The sequenced sample was CD8+ T cells from cultured PBMCs, obtained from culture after CMV antigen stimulation. These receptors all come from a human donor in good health (CMV status not recorded). Some clones in this sample may be carry-over from other donors' samples.

This rearrangement joins TRBV11-2 to TRBJ2-1; 9 bases align to TRBD1. CDR3 length: 16 residues. Germline loops: CDR1 SGHAT, CDR2 FQNNGV. The junction had 8 bases not matched to a gene; V was cut back by 5 bases and J by 3 bases. CDR3 sequence: CASSSVGTGSYNEQFF. The CDR3 DNA follows: TGTGCCAGCAGCAGCGTAGGGACAGGGAGCTACAATGAGCAGTTCTTC.

There are a few counts of this clonotype. This chain joins TRBV6-6 and TRBJ1-2, with a tentative D call TRBD1 (5 bases). The V end lost 6 bases, the J end lost 1 base, and 21 bases lay between the germline ends. This CDR3 region has 17 residues. Looked up from germline, CDR1 is MNHNY and CDR2 is SVGAGI (reference sequence). This CDR3 reads CASRTKWETAINYGYTF. The CDR3, as DNA: TGTGCCAGCAGAACCAAGTGGGAGACAGCGATTAACTATGGCTACACCTTC.

The V call is TRBV7-4, the J call TRBJ1-5; D gene uncertain. Germline CDR1 is SGHVT and CDR2 is SQSDAQ. The CDR3 totals 12 residues. V lost 5 bases to trimming and J lost 4 bases, with 6 bases between them. The CDR3 nucleotides read TGTGCCAGCAGCCATCAAAATCAGCCCCAGCATTTT. Translating gives CASSHQNQPQHF.

There are a few counts of this clonotype. The genes are TRBV4-1 and TRBJ1-6; TRBD1 is a possible D gene (5 bases). V dropped 0 bases and J dropped 6 bases, with 15 bases sitting between them. Germline lookup yields CDR1 MGHRA and CDR2 YSYEKL. The length of the CDR3 is 17 residues. The CDR3 region is CASSQDNVGDPNSPLHF. CDR3 DNA: TGCGCCAGCAGCCAAGATAATGTGGGGGATCCTAATTCACCCCTCCACTTT.

The V and J genes are TRBV7-2 and TRBJ1-2, with 8 nucleotides matching TRBD1. CDR1 SGHTA and CDR2 FQGNSA come from the germline V gene. The V segment lost 5 bases and the J segment 0 bases; nucleotides outside the gene matches: 23. The CDR3 is 21 residues long. CDR3 nucleotide sequence: TGTGCCAGCAGCACCCTAGGACCCGGCGAGACAGGGGTATGGACTAACTATGGCTACACCTTC. Its translation is CASSTLGPGETGVWTNYGYTF. The entire variable domain, with the rest obtained from reference TRBV7-2 and TRBJ1-2, is as follows: GAGVSQSPSNKVTEKGKDVELRCDPISGHTALYWYRQSLGQGLEFLIYFQGNSAPDKSGLPSDRFSAERTGGSVSTLTIQRTQQEDSAVYLCASSTLGPGETGVWTNYGYTFGSGTRLTVV.

The gene calls are TRBV6-1 and TRBJ2-1; 15 bases align to TRBD2. The J segment lost 0 bases and the V segment lost 4 bases, leaving 4 bases of the junction unmatched. Germline values: CDR1 MNHNS, CDR2 SASEGT. The CDR3 sequence is 18 residues long. CDR3 protein: CASSGTSGGGSSYNEQFF. The CDR3 bases are TGTGCCAGCAGTGGGACTAGCGGGGGGGGTAGCTCCTACAATGAGCAGTTCTTC.

This clonotype was seen many times. The V call is TRBV2, the J call TRBJ1-3; D call uncertain. CDR3 length: 15 residues. Germline V CDR1 and CDR2: SNHLY, FYNNEI. Trimming shortened V by 2 bases and J by 7 bases, and 15 bases separated the two germline ends. CDR3 loop: CASSEMKGGSNTIYF. CDR3 nucleotides: TGTGCCAGCAGTGAAATGAAGGGTGGAAGTAACACCATATATTTT.

The genes are TRBV12-3 or TRBV12-4 and TRBJ1-5; D remains ambiguous. Trimming left V 1 base short and J 7 bases short, with 11 bases between. The CDR3 has 14 residues. CDR3 sequence reads: CASSLGRVSQPQHF. The CDR3 DNA is TGTGCCAGCAGTTTAGGGAGGGTAAGCCAGCCCCAGCATTTT.

The chain uses TRBV6-6 and TRBJ2-3; TRBD1 might be the D (6 bases). The CDR3 spans 16 residues. Trimming took 2 bases from V and 0 from J, leaving 12 bases between them. Germline V gene data show CDR1 as MNHNY and CDR2 as SVGAGI (reference sequence). DNA for the CDR3: TGTGCCAGCAGTTACACTAGGACAGTTAGCACAGATACGCAGTATTTT. As protein: CASSYTRTVSTDTQYF.

This chain joins TRBV27 and TRBJ1-1; D remains ambiguous. The germline CDR1 and CDR2 sequences are MNHEY and SMNVEV (reference sequence). V was trimmed by 3 bases and J by 3 bases, leaving 11 bases between them. This CDR3 has 14 residues. This chain's CDR3 is CASSFGVKDTEAFF. Written as DNA, the CDR3 is TGTGCCAGCAGTTTCGGGGTGAAGGACACTGAAGCTTTCTTT.

Written as DNA, the CDR3 is TGTGCCAGCAGTCCCGAGACAGGGGATGAAAAACTGTTTTTT. It is translated as CASSPETGDEKLFF. The V gene is TRBV12-3 or TRBV12-4, the J gene TRBJ1-4; 8 nucleotides match TRBD1. The CDR3 runs to 14 residues. After removal of 5 bases from V and 6 bases from J, the junction contained 5 bases not matched to a gene.

This clonotype was observed many times. The chain has TRBV7-9 and TRBJ2-5, with 8 positions matching TRBD1. Per germline, CDR1 SEHNR and CDR2 FQNEAQ (reference sequence). The length of the CDR3 is 15 residues. Trimming took 0 bases from V and 2 from J; bases not matched to a gene: 2. CDR3 bases: TGTGCCAGCAGCTTAGCCCAGGGGGCACAAGAGACCCAGTACTTC. Translated: CASSLAQGAQETQYF.

Turning to this clonotype: Since no conserved phenylalanine or tryptophan closes the CDR3, a read error is the likely cause. The DNA is omitted, as the CDR3 cannot be located on it reliably, and the CDR3 follows TCRdb's listing. The chain couples TRBV9 to TRBJ1-2; the D call in the table, TRBD1, was not verified against the DNA. The V gene's germline CDR1 is SGDLS and CDR2 YYNGEE. The CDR3 numbers 13 amino acids, ends counted. CDR3 region: CASSVAKWDRAEV.

The chain is built from TRBV7-2 and TRBJ2-7; 11 bases are a match to TRBD1. Unmatched junction bases numbered 8, after V lost 2 bases and J lost 5 bases. The germline CDR1 and CDR2 sequences are SGHTA and FQGNSA. The CDR3 is 16 residues long. The CDR3 reads CASSLIGTGGPDEQYF. The CDR3 region has the DNA TGTGCCAGCAGCTTAATTGGGACAGGGGGACCCGACGAGCAGTACTTC.

V is TRBV7-9 and J is TRBJ2-5, with D tentatively TRBD1 (6 bases). CDR1 and CDR2 (germline): SEHNR, FQNEAQ (reference sequence). Between the trimmed V and J ends, which lost 6 bases and 3 bases, there was a span of 8 bases. The CDR3 contains 12 residues. CDR3 loop: CASSWTEETQYF. CDR3 DNA: TGTGCCAGCAGTTGGACAGAAGAGACCCAGTACTTC.

The rearrangement uses TRBV7-9 and TRBJ2-1; tentatively, D is TRBD2 (5 bases). V lost 5 bases and J 8 bases, leaving 28 bases between the germline ends. CDR3 length: 18 amino acids. The germline V gene has CDR1 SEHNR and CDR2 FQNEAQ (reference sequence). DNA of the CDR3: TGTGCCAGCAGCCCTCCGATGGGATCCAGCGGTCGCCTGGATGAGCAGTTCTTC. Its protein product is CASSPPMGSSGRLDEQFF.

The V and J genes are TRBV6-5 and TRBJ2-3, with D unresolved. The length of the CDR3 is 15 residues. Per germline, CDR1 MNHEY and CDR2 SVGAGI. V lost 7 bases and J 2 bases, leaving 16 bases between the germline ends. The CDR3, as DNA: TGTGCCAGCACCCACTCGATCCATAACACAGATACGCAGTATTTT. Its translation is CASTHSIHNTDTQYF.

The gene calls are TRBV5-6 and TRBJ2-2, with D perhaps assigned TRBD1 or TRBD2 (5 bases each). CDR1 is SGHDT and CDR2 is YYEEEE in the germline V gene. Deletions cut 2 bases from V and 3 bases from J, with 11 bases between. CDR3 length: 15 residues. The CDR3 nucleotides read TGTGCCAGCAGCTTAACCGGGACCTACACCGGGGAGCTGTTTTTT. Translating it yields CASSLTGTYTGELFF.

This chain connects TRBV11-2 to TRBJ2-1; 7 nucleotides match TRBD1. Germline CDR1 reads SGHAT; CDR2 reads FQNNGV. The J segment lost 9 bases and the V segment lost 4 bases, leaving 15 bases of the junction unmatched. The CDR3 loop spans 16 amino acids. The CDR3 DNA reads as TGTGCCAGCAGCTCATCGACAGGGATCGGTTCAAGTGAGCAGTTCTTC. It yields the protein CASSSSTGIGSSEQFF.

This clonotype was detected a few times. The chain carries TRBV5-1 and TRBJ2-3, with 10 bases lining up with TRBD2. CDR1 and CDR2 (germline): SGHRS, YFSETQ. CDR3 length: 17 residues. The junction had 13 bases not matched to a gene; V was cut back by 5 bases and J by 4 bases. The CDR3 spells CASRPVTSGADADTQYF. The CDR3 region has the DNA TGCGCCAGCAGGCCTGTCACTAGCGGGGCGGACGCAGATACGCAGTATTTT.

The chain recombines TRBV28 with TRBJ2-3, with 9 bases fitting TRBD1. Germline V CDR1 and CDR2: MDHEN, SYDVKM. V was clipped by 8 bases and J by 6 bases; unmatched bases: 9. The length of the CDR3 is 14 residues. CDR3 bases: TGTGCCAGCTTAACAGGGGGCAGTGGGGATACGCAGTATTTT. Residues: CASLTGGSGDTQYF.